This TCR beta chain was sequenced in a study of blood T cell repertoires in COVID-19. This clone was observed a handful of times. Trimming pared 2 bases from V and 5 bases from J, leaving 18 bases between. The CDR3 extends over 16 amino acids. Germline V gene lookup returns CDR1 MNHEY and CDR2 SVGAGI. Here immunoSEQ multiplex PCR was the method, and the copy in TCRdb shows in-frame clones only, minus some. Of 300,000 to 500,000 clones listed, around 90% are singletons. The chain carries TRBV6-5 and TRBJ1-2, with a tentative D call TRBD1 (5 bases). The TCR originated in a woman aged 35 to 49 with acute COVID-19. Sequencing was performed on PBMCs or T cells enriched from blood (not recorded which). CDR3 region: CASSYIRASGKYGYTF. The CDR3 DNA follows: TGTGCCAGCAGTTACATTCGGGCATCAGGGAAATATGGCTACACCTTC.